A single sample is the source of the 29 T cell receptor beta chains below, sequenced in a study of neurological immune-mediated disorders. Via MiXCR, TCRdb re-called the 5' RACE reads, giving one row per CDR3 protein. The data contain tens of thousands of distinct CDR3 sequences, about 12% of them seen just once; the ten biggest clones take up about 10%. The sample was PBMCs. The receptors derive from a woman aged 55-70 years with HTLV-1-associated myelopathy (HAM/TSP).

This clonotype was recorded many times. The V gene is TRBV20-1, the J gene TRBJ2-2; 12 bases align to TRBD2. The V gene end was trimmed by 5 bases and the J gene end by 1 base; junction bases not matched to a gene: 5. The length of the CDR3 is 16 residues. CDR1 DFQATT and CDR2 SNEGSKA come from the germline V gene (reference sequence). The CDR3 DNA follows: TGCAGTGCTCTTGGACTAGCGGGAATGAACACCGGGGAGCTGTTTTTT. It encodes CSALGLAGMNTGELFF.

In this sample, this clonotype is medium-sized. The chain is built from TRBV20-1 and TRBJ2-1; D may match TRBD1 or TRBD2 (5 bases each). This CDR3 comprises 14 residues. Germline assignment: CDR1 DFQATT and CDR2 SNEGSKA (reference sequence). V was cut by 0 bases and J by 9 bases, with 15 bases left in between. CDR3 in amino acids: CSAREWGSGFEQFF. The CDR3 DNA reads TGCAGTGCTAGAGAGTGGGGGTCGGGGTTTGAGCAGTTCTTC.

There are many counts of this clonotype. The chain joins TRBV5-1 to TRBJ2-7; D remains unclear. Per the germline V gene, CDR1 is SGHRS and CDR2 is YFSETQ. Trimming removed 0 bases from V and 2 bases from J, with 9 bases in between. The length of the CDR3 is 14 residues. For the CDR3, the DNA is TGCGCCAGCAGCTTGGATTCTACTACCTACGAGCAGTACTTC. It codes for CASSLDSTTYEQYF.

In its sample, this clonotype was seen many times. The rearrangement uses TRBV6-8 and TRBJ2-3; maybe TRBD2 (5 bases). Deletions cut 0 bases from V and 0 bases from J, with 13 bases between. The length of the CDR3 is 17 residues. CDR1 is MNHGY and CDR2 is SAAAGT in the germline V gene. The CDR3 is CASSYSIGDSSTDTQYF. Written as DNA, the CDR3 is TGTGCCAGCAGTTACTCGATCGGGGATTCTAGCACAGATACGCAGTATTTT.

This clonotype was found a few times. J is TRBJ2-3 and V is TRBV5-1, with D perhaps TRBD1 or TRBD2 (7 bases each). V lost 4 bases, J lost 0 bases, and 18 bases lay in between. In germline, CDR1 is SGHRS, CDR2 YFSETQ. The CDR3 loop spans 17 amino acids. The CDR3 here is CASSPPGTAGSTDTQYF. The CDR3 DNA reads as TGCGCCAGCAGCCCCCCCGGGACAGCGGGAAGCACAGATACGCAGTATTTT.

The sample holds many counts of this clonotype. This rearrangement joins TRBV7-9 to TRBJ2-3, with unresolved D. The V end lost 4 bases, the J end lost 3 bases, and 14 bases lay between the germline ends. The CDR3 length is 15 residues. The germline CDR1 and CDR2 sequences are SEHNR and FQNEAQ (reference sequence). CDR3 coding DNA: TGTGCCAGCAGCTCGACTTATAAAAAAACAGATACGCAGTATTTT. This gives the protein CASSSTYKKTDTQYF.

Ten or more counts support this clonotype. V usage is TRBV7-8 and J usage is TRBJ2-3; the match to TRBD2 covers 7 bases. The CDR3 sequence is 16 residues long. Trimming cost V 4 bases and J 2 bases; bases outside gene matches: 9. Germline-derived CDR1 and CDR2 are SGHVS and FQNEAQ. The CDR3 loop is CASSSRVGRPTDTQYF. CDR3 bases: TGTGCCAGCAGCTCCCGGGTCGGGAGGCCCACAGATACGCAGTATTTT. Full variable domain (rest looked up from reference TRBV7-8 and TRBJ2-3): GAGVSQSPRYKVAKRGQDVALRCDPISGHVSLFWYQQALGQGPEFLTYFQNEAQLDKSGLPSDRFFAERPEGSVSTLKIQRTQQEDSAVYLCASSSRVGRPTDTQYFGPGTRLTVL.

This clonotype showed up many times. This rearrangement joins TRBV18 to TRBJ2-3, with D possibly called TRBD1 or TRBD2 (5 bases each). V gave up 0 bases and J gave up 6 bases, with 7 bases separating them. The CDR3 runs 13 residues. Per germline, CDR1 KGHSH and CDR2 LQKENI. CDR3 loop: CASSPPGTDTQYF. CDR3 in DNA: TGTGCCAGCTCACCACCGGGGACGGATACGCAGTATTTT.

This clonotype was detected many times. The chain uses TRBV2 and TRBJ2-3, with 16 bases lining up with TRBD2. Germline loops: CDR1 SNHLY, CDR2 FYNNEI. J was trimmed by 6 bases and V by 6 bases; bases with no gene match: 3. The CDR3 is 15 amino acids. The CDR3, as DNA: TGTGCCAGCAGGGGGACTAGCGGGAGGGGGGATACGCAGTATTTT. This gives the protein CASRGTSGRGDTQYF.

The J gene is TRBJ1-3, the V gene TRBV15; D is uncertain. From germline, CDR1 is LNHNV and CDR2 YYDKDF (reference sequence). With 0 bases removed from V and 2 bases from J, the gap between germline ends came to 11 bases. The CDR3 contains 16 residues. CDR3 loop: CATSRDARVPGNTIYF. CDR3 nucleotide sequence: TGTGCCACCAGCAGAGATGCGAGGGTTCCTGGAAACACCATATATTTT.

In its sample, this clonotype was seen many times. The chain recombines TRBV20-1 with TRBJ2-3; 9 positions agree with TRBD2. Trimming removed 5 bases from V and 4 bases from J; junction bases left unmatched: 10. This CDR3 has 15 residues. CDR1 DFQATT and CDR2 SNEGSKA come from the germline V gene (reference sequence). The CDR3 loop reads CSAVSGTSIADTQYF. In DNA, the CDR3 is TGCAGTGCTGTCTCCGGGACTAGCATAGCAGATACGCAGTATTTT.

At least ten counts were recorded for this clonotype. The chain carries TRBV12-3 or TRBV12-4 and TRBJ1-5; D gene uncertain. The CDR3 loop spans 12 amino acids. With 5 bases removed from V and 11 bases from J, the gap between germline ends came to 13 bases. CDR3 sequence (DNA): TGTGCCAGCAGTCCTGGGCTGACGGCCCAGCATTTT. Translated: CASSPGLTAQHF.

This clonotype was seen at least ten times. This CDR3 reads CASSLERGGYEQYF. The CDR3 DNA is TGTGCCAGCAGCTTAGAGAGGGGTGGGTACGAGCAGTACTTC. The chain has TRBV7-6 and TRBJ2-7, with D perhaps TRBD1 or TRBD2 (5 bases each). V gave up 1 base and J gave up 4 bases, with 11 bases separating them. From germline, CDR1 is SGHVS and CDR2 FNYEAQ. This CDR3 has 14 residues.

This clonotype was seen only a few times. V is TRBV29-1 and J is TRBJ1-1; D gene unclear. Trimming removed 3 bases at V and 5 bases at J, with 22 bases between. This CDR3 has 16 amino acids. The germline V gene encodes CDR1 SQVTM and CDR2 ANQGSEA. This CDR3 reads CSVEERVKALGTEAFF. The DNA for the CDR3 is TGCAGCGTTGAGGAAAGGGTTAAGGCCTTGGGAACTGAAGCTTTCTTT. Full variable domain (remainder filled in from reference TRBV29-1 and TRBJ1-1): SAVISQKPSRDICQRGTSLTIQCQVDSQVTMMFWYRQQPGQSLTLIATANQGSEATYESGFVIDKFPISRPNLTFSTLTVSNMSPEDSSIYLCSVEERVKALGTEAFFGQGTRLTVV.

The V and J genes are TRBV7-2 and TRBJ1-4; D is undetermined. The V gene lost 1 base and the J gene lost 5 bases, with 11 bases spanning the gap. The CDR3 runs 15 residues. Germline CDR1 SGHTA, CDR2 FQGNSA. The CDR3 loop is CASSLGQVLNEKLFF. The CDR3 nucleotides are TGTGCCAGCAGCTTAGGGCAGGTGCTGAATGAAAAACTGTTTTTT.

Ten or more counts support this clonotype. V usage is TRBV19 and J usage is TRBJ1-2; no clear D gene. Trimming shortened V by 1 base and J by 4 bases, and 13 bases separated the two germline ends. CDR1 is LNHDA, CDR2 SQIVND, per germline (reference sequence). This CDR3 spans 15 amino acids. In nucleotides, the CDR3 is TGTGCCAGTAGTATAGCTGGAGAGTTGAGCTATGGCTACACCTTC. Protein product: CASSIAGELSYGYTF.

This clonotype appeared many times. V usage is TRBV12-5 and J usage is TRBJ2-1; D is unresolved. CDR3 size: 12 residues. V was shortened by 3 bases and J by 8 bases, with 8 bases between the two germline ends. Per the germline V gene, CDR1 is LGHNT and CDR2 is FRNRAP. In DNA, the CDR3 is TGTGCTAGTGGTTTAAAGGGCGATGAGCAGTTCTTC. This sequence encodes CASGLKGDEQFF. Complete variable domain (other parts from reference TRBV12-5 and TRBJ2-1): DARVTQTPRHKVTEMGQEVTMRCQPILGHNTVFWYRQTMMQGLELLAYFRNRAPLDDSGMPKDRFSAEMPDATLATLKIQPSEPRDSAVYFCASGLKGDEQFFGPGTRLTVL.

Points on this clonotype: A much more abundant neighbour one base away suggests this may be a read error. CDR3 coding DNA: TGCAGTGCTAGATATCTCTATGCGGGAACCACAGATACGCAGTATTTT. Its translation: CSARYLYAGTTDTQYF. The chain employs TRBV20-1 and TRBJ2-3, with D possibly TRBD2 on 6 matching bases. CDR3 size: 16 residues. V was shortened by 2 bases and J by 2 bases, with 17 bases between the two germline ends. CDR1 is DFQATT and CDR2 is SNEGSKA in the germline V gene (reference sequence).

The rearrangement uses TRBV24-1 and TRBJ1-5; 8 bases agree with TRBD1. CDR3 size: 17 residues. CDR1 and CDR2 from the germline V gene are KGHDR and SFDVKD. Trimming took 4 bases from V and 3 from J; bases not matched to a gene: 10. CDR3 loop: CATSDQDRESDNQPQHF. The CDR3 DNA reads TGTGCCACCAGTGACCAGGACAGGGAGAGTGACAATCAGCCCCAGCATTTT.

This clonotype was observed at least ten times. The genes are TRBV11-2 and TRBJ2-7; tentatively, D is TRBD1 (5 bases). The CDR3 is 13 residues long. The V end lost 6 bases, the J end lost 6 bases, and 15 bases lay between the germline ends. Germline-derived CDR1 and CDR2 are SGHAT and FQNNGV. The CDR3 loop is CASSSTAPLEQYF. The CDR3 DNA reads as TGTGCCAGCAGTTCGACAGCCCCGCTCGAGCAGTACTTC.

This chain connects TRBV12-3 or TRBV12-4 to TRBJ1-6; the D is unclear. Trimming took off 1 base at V and 7 bases at J, with 8 bases between the two ends. CDR3 length: 14 residues. In DNA form, the CDR3 reads TGTGCCAGCAGTTTAGACCGCTTGAATTCACCCCTCCACTTT. It is translated as CASSLDRLNSPLHF.

This clonotype was detected many times. The chain combines TRBV18 with TRBJ2-3, with 7 bases identical to TRBD2. Unmatched junction bases numbered 13, after V lost 2 bases and J lost 5 bases. The CDR3 sequence is 17 residues long. Germline CDR1 KGHSH, CDR2 LQKENI. In DNA form, the CDR3 reads TGTGCCAGCTCACCAAATCGGGGCGGGAGTGGACAAGATACGCAGTATTTT. Translation: CASSPNRGGSGQDTQYF.

The sample holds a few counts of this clonotype. Being one base from a much bigger clone, this may be a read error. This chain uses TRBV7-6 with TRBJ2-7; TRBD2 matches 8 bases. The germline CDR1 and CDR2 sequences are SGHVS and FNYEAQ. The CDR3 is 12 residues long. V lost 5 bases and J lost 6; bases outside the gene matches: 3. In DNA form, the CDR3 reads TGTGCCAGCAGCCTTAGCGGGATCGAGCAGTACTTC. Encoded protein: CASSLSGIEQYF. Filled out from reference TRBV7-6 and TRBJ2-7, the complete variable domain reads GAGVSQSPRYKVTKRGQDVALRCDPISGHVSLYWYRQALGQGPEFLTYFNYEAQQDKSGLPNDRFSAERPEGSISTLTIQRTEQRDSAMYRCASSLSGIEQYFGPGTRLTVT.

This clonotype was detected many times. This sequence joins TRBV5-1 and TRBJ2-4; the D call may be TRBD1 or TRBD2 (6 bases each). The CDR3 consists of 15 residues. From germline, CDR1 is SGHRS and CDR2 YFSETQ. Trimming took 0 bases from V and 3 from J, leaving 10 bases between them. The CDR3 DNA reads TGCGCCAGCAGCTTGGAGGGGGGAGGCAAAAACATTCAGTACTTC. It encodes CASSLEGGGKNIQYF.

This clonotype occurred many times. This chain uses TRBV4-1 with TRBJ2-1; D is perhaps TRBD1 or TRBD2 (5 bases each). The CDR3 runs 18 residues. The V gene's germline CDR1 is MGHRA and CDR2 YSYEKL. V was shortened by 4 bases and J by 5 bases, with 24 bases between the two germline ends. Here the CDR3 reads CASSRSYTLMQGDNEQFF. Written as DNA, the CDR3 is TGCGCCAGCAGCCGAAGTTACACCCTGATGCAGGGAGACAATGAGCAGTTCTTC.

The sample holds many counts of this clonotype. This chain uses TRBV27 with TRBJ2-1; D may be TRBD2 (7 bases). The V gene lost 5 bases and the J gene lost 7 bases, with 18 bases spanning the gap. CDR1 MNHEY and CDR2 SMNVEV come from the germline V gene (reference sequence). The CDR3 runs 15 residues. The chain's CDR3 is CASSPNWGGENEQFF. The CDR3 DNA sequence: TGTGCCAGCAGTCCTAATTGGGGGGGCGAGAATGAGCAGTTCTTC.

A word on this clonotype: Its ends do not fully match the called genes, so a read error is possible. This chain connects TRBV2 to TRBJ1-6; unclear D gene. The CDR3 has 15 residues. CDR1 and CDR2 from the germline V gene are SNHLY and FYNNEI. DNA for the CDR3: TGTGCCGGCAGTGAAACGACGAGGCACGGTTCACCCCTCCACTTT. Translation gives CAGSETTRHGSPLHF.

This clonotype was seen ten or more times. This chain connects TRBV12-3 or TRBV12-4 to TRBJ1-2, with a possible D match to TRBD1 (6 bases). Trimming pared 6 bases from V and 7 bases from J, leaving 18 bases between. The CDR3 has 14 residues. CDR3 region: CASSPSGGGPGYTF. The DNA for the CDR3 is TGTGCCAGCAGCCCCTCCGGGGGGGGGCCTGGCTACACCTTC.

At least ten counts were recorded for this clonotype. V gene TRBV12-3 or TRBV12-4 combines with J gene TRBJ2-7; D is perhaps TRBD1 (6 bases). The V and J ends lost 6 bases and 6 bases respectively, with 18 bases between them. The CDR3 runs to 14 residues. This CDR3 reads CASSLRPPTGEQYF. CDR3 sequence (DNA): TGTGCCAGCAGCCTAAGGCCTCCGACAGGCGAGCAGTACTTC.